This T cell receptor (beta chain) was identified during a study of T-cell memory formation after mild COVID-19. Study as a whole: TCR clustering was largely donor specific.

This clonotype appeared a few times. As yet, its antigen is unknown. The length of the CDR3 is 15 residues. Germline V gene sequence: CDR1 SQVTM, CDR2 ANQGSEA. After removal of 0 bases from V and 2 bases from J, the junction contained 4 bases not matched to a gene. MiXCR, run by TCRdb on the 5' RACE reads, gives a single entry per CDR3 protein. Of a few hundred thousand distinct CDR3 sequences in the sample, 20% to 25% were seen once. Study-level findings and limits: Whether day 37 second-wave clones are SARS-CoV-2-specific was not confirmed. Shrinking CD4+ clones resided mostly in CM and EM, and CD8+ ones in EMRA. Later expanders leaned toward CD4+, whereas clones contracting from day 15 to 85 were balanced CD4/CD8.

The chain combines TRBV29-1 with TRBJ2-7; 10 nucleotides agree with TRBD2. Sequenced material: PBMCs or a T cell subset sorted from them (not recorded which). The receptor was derived from an adult woman who had mild COVID-19 (a few samples of this study predate the infection). Cell type and time point are not known. The CDR3 sequence: CSVEEAGGIAYEQYF. The CDR3 coding sequence is TGCAGCGTTGAAGAAGCGGGAGGGATAGCCTACGAGCAGTACTTC.